This is a list of T cell receptor beta chains from one sample in a study of cytotoxic CD8 clonotypes in ibrutinib-treated CLL. Only in-frame clones appear in the TCRdb table, and some are missing; sequencing was by immunoSEQ multiplex PCR. The table lists about 200,000 clones, about four fifths of them singletons. Material: PBMCs, obtained after 12 months of ibrutinib treatment. The receptors here all came from a human donor with chronic lymphocytic leukemia. Both conserved end residues are part of each CDR3. The order of the fields is D gene, CDR3 length, clone size, V gene, J gene, CDR3 DNA, CDR3 protein. A D gene is named only where the DNA matches it firmly. Not all rows give a size; the values are once, few, many and, for expanded clones, a class.

NA	12	NA	TRBV5-1	TRBJ1-1	TGCGCCAGCAGCTTGGCGAGGGATGAAGCTTTCTTT	CASSLARDEAFF
NA	15	many	TRBV7-2	TRBJ2-1	TGTGCCAGCAGCTTATCGGCCCAAGCCCGGGGTGAGCAGTTCTTC	CASSLSAQARGEQFF
TRBD1	14	once	TRBV12-5	TRBJ1-1	TGTGCTAGTGGCCAGGGACAGGGAGGGACTGAAGCTTTCTTT	CASGQGQGGTEAFF
TRBD1	12	NA	TRBV10-3	TRBJ1-1	TGTGCCATCAGTGGAGGACAGGGGGAAGCTTTCTTT	CAISGGQGEAFF
TRBD1	16	NA	TRBV4-2	TRBJ2-7	TGTGCCAGCAGCCAAAGCCCGGGACAGGGGACCTACGAGCAGTACTTC	CASSQSPGQGTYEQYF
NA	14	NA	TRBV19	TRBJ1-2	TGTGCCAGTACCGGGTTCGGAGGTGGCCTGGGCTACACCTTC	CASTGFGGGLGYTF
NA	13	NA	TRBV4-1	TRBJ1-1	TGCGCCAGCAGCCCTACCTGGGCCCCTGAAGCTTTCTTT	CASSPTWAPEAFF
NA	14	NA	TRBV6-4	TRBJ2-3	TGTGCCAGCAGTGAAATCGGCGGCACAGATACGCAGTATTTT	CASSEIGGTDTQYF
TRBD1	14	many	TRBV19	TRBJ1-2	TGTGCCAGTAGTGGCAGGGGGCTTTTCTATGGCTACACCTTC	CASSGRGLFYGYTF
NA	12	NA	TRBV29-1	TRBJ2-7	TGCAGCGCCCTCACGGCCGGCTACGAGCAGTACTTC	CSALTAGYEQYF
NA	13	many	TRBV29-1	TRBJ1-2	TGCAGCGTTGAAGATGCTGGGGGACGCGGCTACACCTTC	CSVEDAGGRGYTF
NA	14	NA	TRBV2	TRBJ2-3	TGTGCCAGCAGTGAATTAGCTGGGTCAGATACGCAGTATTTT	CASSELAGSDTQYF
NA	13	NA	TRBV10-2	TRBJ1-5	TGCGCCAGCAGTGAGTCGCCCGTTCAGCCCCAGCATTTT	CASSESPVQPQHF
NA	16	NA	TRBV6-5	TRBJ1-3	TGTGCCAGCAGTTACTCTTACAGGGACTTTGGAAACACCATATATTTT	CASSYSYRDFGNTIYF
TRBD1	15	many	TRBV19	TRBJ2-7	TGTGCCAGTAGTATAGTGATAGGGGGCGGCGACGAGCAGTACTTC	CASSIVIGGGDEQYF
TRBD1	17	few	TRBV18	TRBJ1-1	TGTGCCAGCTCATTGGAACCGGGACAGGCGCTGAACACTGAAGCTTTCTTT	CASSLEPGQALNTEAFF
NA	13	once	TRBV5-4	TRBJ2-1	TGTGCCAGCAGCCCGACCCTCTCCAATGAGCAGTTCTTC	CASSPTLSNEQFF
TRBD2	15	NA	TRBV28	TRBJ2-5	TGTGCCAGCAGTTTCGGGACTAGCGGGAGAAAGACCCAGTACTTC	CASSFGTSGRKTQYF
TRBD1	14	NA	TRBV27	TRBJ2-7	TGTGCCAGCAGTTCCGGACAGGGGCGAGGAGAGCAGTACTTC	CASSSGQGRGEQYF
NA	14	once	TRBV6-5	TRBJ1-5	TGTGCCAGCAGTTACTCCGCCGGGGACCAGCCCCAGCATTTT	CASSYSAGDQPQHF
NA	14	many	TRBV10-2	TRBJ1-5	TGCGCCAGCACGAGGATGTTAGGCAATCAGCCCCAGCATTTT	CASTRMLGNQPQHF
NA	15	NA	TRBV7-3	TRBJ2-2	TGTGCCAGCAGCAAGCAGGAGCAGAACACCGGGGAGCTGTTTTTT	CASSKQEQNTGELFF
NA	13	NA	TRBV30	TRBJ2-7	TGTGCCTGGAGTGCAGACATCCCCGCAGAGCAGTACTTC	CAWSADIPAEQYF
NA	11	NA	TRBV7-9	TRBJ2-1	TGTGCCAGCAGCTATGACAATGAGCAGTTCTTC	CASSYDNEQFF
TRBD1	15	once	TRBV7-9	TRBJ2-7	TGTGCCAGCAGCTCCCCGGGACAGAGCTCCTACGAGCAGTACTTC	CASSSPGQSSYEQYF
TRBD1	18	NA	TRBV11-2	TRBJ2-1	TGTGCCAGCAGGGGACAGGGTTCTGGGGTAGGAAATTACAATGAGCAGTTCTTC	CASRGQGSGVGNYNEQFF
NA	14	NA	TRBV2	TRBJ2-5	TGTGCCAGCAACTTAAGGGTAACCCTGGAGACCCAGTACTTC	CASNLRVTLETQYF
NA	12	once	TRBV4-2	TRBJ2-2	TGTGCCAGCAGCCAAGGAGGCGGGGAGCTGTTTTTT	CASSQGGGELFF
TRBD1	14	NA	TRBV5-5	TRBJ2-7	TGTGCCAGCAGCGCCGGGACAGGTGCCTACGAGCAGTACTTC	CASSAGTGAYEQYF
TRBD1	16	NA	TRBV4-1	TRBJ2-7	TGCGCCAGCAGCCAACTCTGGGACAGGGATACCTACGAGCAGTACTTC	CASSQLWDRDTYEQYF
NA	18	NA	TRBV27	TRBJ1-2	TGTGCCAGCAGCCTTACAGGGCCCATAAGCCCCTCTCGTTATGGCTACACCTTC	CASSLTGPISPSRYGYTF
NA	13	NA	TRBV2	TRBJ2-3	TGTGCCAGCAGTGAAACCCGAGGGAATACGCAGTATTTT	CASSETRGNTQYF
TRBD1	15	few	TRBV9	TRBJ1-6	TGTGCCAGCAGCTTAGGACAGGGGGTAAATTCACCCCTCCACTTT	CASSLGQGVNSPLHF
TRBD1	13	NA	TRBV28	TRBJ1-1	TGTGCCAGCAGCCTAATTCGGACAGGGGAAGCTTTCTTT	CASSLIRTGEAFF
TRBD1	16	NA	TRBV5-1	TRBJ2-3	TGCGCCAGCAGCTTGTACGGACAGGGGCGCACAGATACGCAGTATTTT	CASSLYGQGRTDTQYF
TRBD1	13	NA	TRBV2	TRBJ1-2	TGTGCCAGCGGAGCGGACAGGGGAAGCGGCTACACCTTC	CASGADRGSGYTF
NA	16	once	TRBV29-1	TRBJ2-1	TGCAGCGTTCGTGGGGCGGGACTTAGCCACTACAATGAGCAGTTCTTC	CSVRGAGLSHYNEQFF
NA	13	NA	TRBV28	TRBJ2-5	TGTGCCAGCAACCAGGGTTTCCAAGAGACCCAGTACTTC	CASNQGFQETQYF
TRBD1	16	NA	TRBV27	TRBJ1-1	TGTGCCAGCAGTCCCCAGACAGGGATTGGGAACACTGAAGCTTTCTTT	CASSPQTGIGNTEAFF
TRBD1	14	NA	TRBV5-1	TRBJ1-1	TGCGCCAGCAGCTTGGGCACAGGGGGCTCCGAAGCTTTCTTT	CASSLGTGGSEAFF
NA	14	NA	TRBV7-8	TRBJ1-5	TGTGCCAGCAGCCTCGAACGACCCGAGAGGCCCCAGCATTTT	CASSLERPERPQHF